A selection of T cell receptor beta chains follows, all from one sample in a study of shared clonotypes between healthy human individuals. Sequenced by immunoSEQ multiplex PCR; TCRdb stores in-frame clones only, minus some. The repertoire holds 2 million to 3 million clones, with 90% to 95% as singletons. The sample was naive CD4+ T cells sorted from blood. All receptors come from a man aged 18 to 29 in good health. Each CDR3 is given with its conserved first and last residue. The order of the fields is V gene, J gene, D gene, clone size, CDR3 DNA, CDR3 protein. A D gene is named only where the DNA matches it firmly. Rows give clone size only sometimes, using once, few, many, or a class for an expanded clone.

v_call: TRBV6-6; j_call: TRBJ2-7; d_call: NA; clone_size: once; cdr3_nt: TGTGCCAGCAGTAACAGGGAATACGAGCAGTACTTC; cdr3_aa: CASSNREYEQYF
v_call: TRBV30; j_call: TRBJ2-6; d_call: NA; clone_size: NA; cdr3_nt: TGTGCCTGGAGAAGGTTGGATGCTGGGGCCAACGTCCTGACTTTC; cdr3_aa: CAWRRLDAGANVLTF
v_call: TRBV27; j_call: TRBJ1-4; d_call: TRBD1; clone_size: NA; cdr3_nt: TGTGCCAGCAGGAGACCGGGACAGGTTGATGAAAAACTGTTTTTT; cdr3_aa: CASRRPGQVDEKLFF
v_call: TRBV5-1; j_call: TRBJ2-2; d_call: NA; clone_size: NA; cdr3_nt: TGCGCCAGCAGCTTGGTCACCACGAACACCGGGGAGCTGTTTTTT; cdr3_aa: CASSLVTTNTGELFF
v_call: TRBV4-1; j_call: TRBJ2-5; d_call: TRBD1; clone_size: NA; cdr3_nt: TGCGCCAGCAGCACCCGGACAGGGCGTGTTGAGACCCAGTACTTC; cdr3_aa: CASSTRTGRVETQYF
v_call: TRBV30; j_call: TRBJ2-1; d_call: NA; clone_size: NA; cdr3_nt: TGTGCCTGGAGTGTAAAGGCTAGCCAGCCCACTGAGCAGTTCTTC; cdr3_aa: CAWSVKASQPTEQFF
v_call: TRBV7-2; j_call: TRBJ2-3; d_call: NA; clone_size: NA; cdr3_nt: TGTGCCAGCAGCCCGAAGGACAGAGGTCGGGATACGCAGTATTTT; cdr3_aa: CASSPKDRGRDTQYF
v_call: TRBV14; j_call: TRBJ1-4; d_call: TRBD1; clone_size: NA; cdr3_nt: TGTGCCAGCAGCCAGGGACAGTTTGCAACTAATGAAAAACTGTTTTTT; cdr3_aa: CASSQGQFATNEKLFF
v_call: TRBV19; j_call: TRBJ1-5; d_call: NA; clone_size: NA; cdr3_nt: TGTGCCAGTAGTCCGGTTAGCAATCAGCCCCAGCATTTT; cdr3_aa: CASSPVSNQPQHF
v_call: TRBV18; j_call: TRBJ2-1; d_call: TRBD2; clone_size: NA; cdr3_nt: TGTGCCAGCTCACCAAGGTTATTAGCGGGAGGGGACATTACTGAGCAGTTCTTC; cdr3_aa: CASSPRLLAGGDITEQFF
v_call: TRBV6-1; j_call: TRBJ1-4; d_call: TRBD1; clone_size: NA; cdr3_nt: TGTGCCAGCAGTGGGGCAAGGAGGGGGCAGGATGAAAAACTGTTTTTT; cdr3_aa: CASSGARRGQDEKLFF
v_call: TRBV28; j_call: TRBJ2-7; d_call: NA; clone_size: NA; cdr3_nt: TGTGCCAGCAGTTTTTCCGGGCCTGCCTACGAGCAGTACTTC; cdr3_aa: CASSFSGPAYEQYF
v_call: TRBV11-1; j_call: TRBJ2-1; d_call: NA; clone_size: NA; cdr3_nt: TGTGCCAGCAGCTTAGCCCTGGCTAGCCCCAGGTACAATGAGCAGTTCTTC; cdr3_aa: CASSLALASPRYNEQFF
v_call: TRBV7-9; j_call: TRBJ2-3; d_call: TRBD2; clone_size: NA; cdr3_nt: TGTGCCAGCAGCAGCGGGGGAGGGACCCTAAGCACAGATACGCAGTATTTT; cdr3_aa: CASSSGGGTLSTDTQYF
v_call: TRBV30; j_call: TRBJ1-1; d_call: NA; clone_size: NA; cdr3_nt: TGTGCCTGGATTGGGGAGTACACTGAAGCTTTCTTT; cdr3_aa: CAWIGEYTEAFF
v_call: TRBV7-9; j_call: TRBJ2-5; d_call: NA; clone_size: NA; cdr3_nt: TGTGCCAGCAGCCGACTGACAGTGGAAGAGACCCAGTACTTC; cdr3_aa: CASSRLTVEETQYF
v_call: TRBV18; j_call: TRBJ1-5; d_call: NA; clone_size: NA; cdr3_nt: TGTGCCAGCTCACTAAGGGGGGAGGGTCAGCCCCAGCATTTT; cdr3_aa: CASSLRGEGQPQHF
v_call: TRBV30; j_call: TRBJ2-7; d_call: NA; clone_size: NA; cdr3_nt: TGTGCCTGGCGGCAAGGACATTCCTACGAGCAGTACTTC; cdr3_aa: CAWRQGHSYEQYF
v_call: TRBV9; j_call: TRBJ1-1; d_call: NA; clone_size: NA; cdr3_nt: TGTGCCAGCAGCGTAGATCGGGGGAACACTGAAGCTTTCTTT; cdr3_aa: CASSVDRGNTEAFF
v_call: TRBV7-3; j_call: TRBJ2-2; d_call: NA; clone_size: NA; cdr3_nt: TGTGCCAGCAGCTTAGAGGGGTACACCGGGGAGCTGTTTTTT; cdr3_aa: CASSLEGYTGELFF
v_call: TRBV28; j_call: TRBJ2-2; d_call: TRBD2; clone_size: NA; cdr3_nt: TGTGCCAGCATCAGATTGATGACTAGCGGAGCGAACACCGGGGAGCTGTTTTTT; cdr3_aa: CASIRLMTSGANTGELFF
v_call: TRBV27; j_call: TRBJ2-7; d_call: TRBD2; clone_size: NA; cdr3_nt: TGTGCCAGCAGTTTACTAGCGGGGAACTCCTACGAGCAGTACTTC; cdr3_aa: CASSLLAGNSYEQYF
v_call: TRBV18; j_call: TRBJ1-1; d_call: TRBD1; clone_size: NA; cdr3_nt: TGTGCCAGCTCACGGGACAGGGCGGGCACTGAAGCTTTCTTT; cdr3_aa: CASSRDRAGTEAFF
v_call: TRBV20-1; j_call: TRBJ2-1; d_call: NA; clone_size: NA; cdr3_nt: TGCAGTGCTATTGACGCTGAGCAGTTCTTC; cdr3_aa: CSAIDAEQFF
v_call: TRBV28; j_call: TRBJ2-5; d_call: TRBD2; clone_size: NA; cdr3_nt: TGTGCCAGCAGTCAACTAGCGGAGGCACAAGAGACCCAGTACTTC; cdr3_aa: CASSQLAEAQETQYF
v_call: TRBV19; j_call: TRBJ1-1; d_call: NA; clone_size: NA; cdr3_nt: TGTGCCAGTAGTATAGATCGGGGGAGGGTAACTGAAGCTTTCTTT; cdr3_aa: CASSIDRGRVTEAFF
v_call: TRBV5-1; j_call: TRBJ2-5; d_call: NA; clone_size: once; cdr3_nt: TGCGCCAGCAGCTTGGGGATCACAGGGTCCCCCCAAGAGACCCAGTACTTC; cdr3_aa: CASSLGITGSPQETQYF
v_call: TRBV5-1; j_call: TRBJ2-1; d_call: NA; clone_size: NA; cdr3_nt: TGCGCCAGCAGCTTGTGGGGGGCTAACAATGAGCAGTTCTTC; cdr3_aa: CASSLWGANNEQFF
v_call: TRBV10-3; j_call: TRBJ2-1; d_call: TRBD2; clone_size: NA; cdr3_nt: TGTGCCATCAGTGACCCCGGGACTAGCGGCCGGAATGAGCAGTTCTTC; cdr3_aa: CAISDPGTSGRNEQFF
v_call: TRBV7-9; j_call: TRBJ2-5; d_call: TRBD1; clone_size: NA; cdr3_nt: TGTGCCAGCAGCTTAGTGGCAGGGGGTCCTGTGCTCCAAGAGACCCAGTACTTC; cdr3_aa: CASSLVAGGPVLQETQYF
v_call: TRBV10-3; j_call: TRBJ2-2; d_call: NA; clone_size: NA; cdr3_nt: TGTGCCATCAGTGCCCAGACGAACACCGGGGAGCTGTTTTTT; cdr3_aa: CAISAQTNTGELFF
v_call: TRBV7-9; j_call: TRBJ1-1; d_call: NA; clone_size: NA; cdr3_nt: TGTGCCAGCAGCTTAGAACAGAACACTGAAGCTTTCTTT; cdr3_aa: CASSLEQNTEAFF
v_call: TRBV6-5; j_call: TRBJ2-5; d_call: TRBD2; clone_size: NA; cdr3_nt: TGTGCCAGCAGTTACTCGATAAGGCGGGGGGGAGAGACCCAGTACTTC; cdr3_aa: CASSYSIRRGGETQYF
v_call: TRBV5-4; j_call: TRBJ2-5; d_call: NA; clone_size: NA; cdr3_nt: TGTGCCAGCAGCGACCAAGAGACCCAGTACTTC; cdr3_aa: CASSDQETQYF
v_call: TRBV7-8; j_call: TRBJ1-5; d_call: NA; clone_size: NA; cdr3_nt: TGTGCCAGCAGCTTACCCCCCTTTAGCAATCAGCCCCAGCATTTT; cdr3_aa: CASSLPPFSNQPQHF
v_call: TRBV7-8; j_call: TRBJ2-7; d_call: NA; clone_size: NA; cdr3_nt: TGTGCCAGCAGCCCACATTTAGAACGTGAGCAGTACTTC; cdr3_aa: CASSPHLEREQYF
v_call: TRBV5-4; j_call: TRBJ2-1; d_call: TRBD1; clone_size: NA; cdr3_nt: TGTGCCAGCAGCCTGGGACAGGAGACCTACAATGAGCAGTTCTTC; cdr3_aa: CASSLGQETYNEQFF
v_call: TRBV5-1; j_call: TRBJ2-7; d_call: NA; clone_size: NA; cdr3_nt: TGCGCCAGCAGCCCCGGGTCGGCCTACGAGCAGTACTTC; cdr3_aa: CASSPGSAYEQYF
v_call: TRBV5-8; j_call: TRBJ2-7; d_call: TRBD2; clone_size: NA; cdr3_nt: TGTGCCAGCAGCATAGCGGGAATTCTCTCCTACGAGCAGTACTTC; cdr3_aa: CASSIAGILSYEQYF
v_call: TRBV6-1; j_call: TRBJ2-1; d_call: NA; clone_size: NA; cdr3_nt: TGTGCCAGCAGTCCCTCGAGGGCGGGGCTGTTCTTC; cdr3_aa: CASSPSRAGLFF
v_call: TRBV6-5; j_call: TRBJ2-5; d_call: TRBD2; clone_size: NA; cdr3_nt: TGTGCCAGCAGCCACAGGACTAGCGGGAGTAAGACCCAGTACTTC; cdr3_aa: CASSHRTSGSKTQYF
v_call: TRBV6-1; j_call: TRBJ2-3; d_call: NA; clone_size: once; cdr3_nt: TGTGCCAGCAGTGACAGGGTAGCGCAGTATTTT; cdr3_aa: CASSDRVAQYF
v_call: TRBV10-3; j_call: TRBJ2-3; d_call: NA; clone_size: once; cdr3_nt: TGCGCCAGCCCGAGAATTACGCAGTATTTT; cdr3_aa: CASPRITQYF
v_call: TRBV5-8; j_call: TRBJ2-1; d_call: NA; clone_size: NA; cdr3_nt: TGTGCCAGCAGCTTGGGACAGAAGTACAATGAGCAGTTCTTC; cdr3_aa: CASSLGQKYNEQFF
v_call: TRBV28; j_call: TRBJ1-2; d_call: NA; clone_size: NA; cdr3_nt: TGTGCCAGCAGGCCAGGACAGATTAACTATGGCTACACCTTC; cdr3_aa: CASRPGQINYGYTF
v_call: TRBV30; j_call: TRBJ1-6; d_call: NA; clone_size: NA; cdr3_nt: TGTGCCTGGAGGCCGGGACCGAATTCACCCCTCCACTTT; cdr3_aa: CAWRPGPNSPLHF